Following are 18 T cell receptor beta chains from one sample sequenced in a study of shared clonotypes between healthy human individuals. Method: immunoSEQ multiplex PCR; TCRdb's copy keeps in-frame clones and lacks some. Of 2,500,000 or so clones listed, approximately 93% are singletons. The sequenced material came from naive CD4+ T cells from PBMCs. This sample's subset: CD45RA+ positively selected. These receptors originate from a man between 18 and 35 years old in good health. Some clones in this sample may be carry-over from other donors' samples.

This clone was seen just once. Other DNA sequences of this sample code for an identical CDR3. The chain uses TRBV5-1 and TRBJ1-2; the D is unclear. V shed 0 bases and J shed 4 bases, with 7 bases lying between them. The CDR3 consists of 13 residues. Germline V gene lookup returns CDR1 SGHRS and CDR2 YFSETQ. In DNA, the CDR3 is TGCGCCAGCAGCTTGGCCGCGGGCTATGGCTACACCTTC. Translated: CASSLAAGYGYTF. The whole variable domain, remainder taken from reference TRBV5-1 and TRBJ1-2, is KAGVTQTPRYLIKTRGQQVTLSCSPISGHRSVSWYQQTPGQGLQFLFEYFSETQRNKGNFPGRFSGRQFSNSRSEMNVSTLELGDSALYLCASSLAAGYGYTFGSGTRLTVV.

This chain uses TRBV5-1 with TRBJ1-4; 8 bases agree with TRBD1. V trimming: 3 bases; J trimming: 8 bases; junction bases outside the gene matches: 3. There are 13 residues in the CDR3. Germline-derived CDR1 and CDR2 are SGHRS and YFSETQ. CDR3 amino acids: CASSWTGREKLFF. CDR3 nucleotide sequence: TGCGCCAGCAGCTGGACAGGGAGAGAAAAACTGTTTTTT. Full variable domain (outside the CDR3, taken from reference TRBV5-1 and TRBJ1-4): KAGVTQTPRYLIKTRGQQVTLSCSPISGHRSVSWYQQTPGQGLQFLFEYFSETQRNKGNFPGRFSGRQFSNSRSEMNVSTLELGDSALYLCASSWTGREKLFFGSGTQLSVL.

V is TRBV14 and J is TRBJ2-2; TRBD1 agrees at 8 bases. CDR3 size: 15 residues. The ends lost 5 bases at V and 0 bases at J; junction bases unmatched: 2. CDR1 is SGHDN and CDR2 is FVKESK in the germline V gene. The DNA of the CDR3 is TGTGCCAGCAGCGGACAGGGAGCGAACACCGGGGAGCTGTTTTTT. This sequence encodes CASSGQGANTGELFF.

This chain uses TRBV10-3 with TRBJ1-4, with 7 bases that match TRBD1. CDR3 length equals 14 residues. With V trimmed by 5 bases and J by 4 bases, 4 bases remained unmatched. Germline V gene data show CDR1 as ENHRY and CDR2 as SYGVKD. The CDR3 sequence: CAISRTGDNEKLFF. In DNA form, the CDR3 reads TGTGCCATCAGTAGAACAGGGGATAATGAAAAACTGTTTTTT.

Comments on this clone: Additional DNA sequences in this sample encode the identical CDR3. DNA for the CDR3: TGTGCCAGCAGCACCGGGGGAGCAACTAATGAAAAACTGTTTTTT. Its protein product is CASSTGGATNEKLFF. The genes are TRBV28 and TRBJ1-4; maybe TRBD1 (5 bases). V lost 6 bases, J lost 0 bases, and 11 bases lay in between. The length of the CDR3 is 15 residues. Germline CDR1 is MDHEN and CDR2 is SYDVKM.

This clone appeared a single time. V gene TRBV7-2 combines with J gene TRBJ2-7; TRBD1 matches 9 bases. Looked up from germline, CDR1 is SGHTA and CDR2 is FQGNSA. This CDR3 spans 16 amino acids. V lost 1 base, J lost 5 bases, and 9 bases stayed unmatched. The CDR3: CASSLVGTGRTHEQYF. The CDR3 bases are TGTGCCAGCAGCTTAGTTGGGACAGGGAGAACCCACGAGCAGTACTTC.

The V gene is TRBV9, the J gene TRBJ1-5, with D possibly matching TRBD1 (6 bases). CDR1 is SGDLS and CDR2 is YYNGEE in the germline V gene. There are 15 residues in the CDR3. Trimming cost V 4 bases and J 3 bases, with 14 bases left between them. In nucleotides, the CDR3 is TGTGCCAGCAGCAGGGGGACGGGGTACAATCAGCCCCAGCATTTT. Its translation: CASSRGTGYNQPQHF.

The rearrangement joins TRBV6-5 to TRBJ1-2, with 7 bases identical to TRBD1. J gave up 4 bases and V 2 bases, and 4 bases lay outside the gene matches. From germline, CDR1 is MNHEY and CDR2 SVGAGI. This CDR3 region has 14 residues. The CDR3: CASSYRGPGYGYTF. CDR3 DNA sequence: TGTGCCAGCAGTTACAGGGGGCCCGGCTATGGCTACACCTTC.

The rearrangement links TRBV30 to TRBJ2-2; D not resolved. Trimming left V 2 bases short and J 5 bases short, with 9 bases between. Germline CDR1 reads GTSNPN; CDR2 reads SVGIG (reference sequence). CDR3 size: 13 residues. The CDR3 protein is CAWSIMRTGELFF. In DNA form, the CDR3 reads TGTGCCTGGAGTATCATGCGGACCGGGGAGCTGTTTTTT.

This clone has just one count. The J gene is TRBJ2-1, the V gene TRBV6-5; 8 bases map to TRBD2. Unmatched junction bases numbered 4, after V lost 7 bases and J lost 2 bases. The length of the CDR3 is 14 residues. CDR1 and CDR2 from the germline V gene are MNHEY and SVGAGI. Written as DNA, the CDR3 is TGTGCCAGCAAAGCGGGACTAGCCTACAATGAGCAGTTCTTC. Translation: CASKAGLAYNEQFF.

This rearrangement joins TRBV5-1 to TRBJ2-1; D tentatively reads TRBD1 or TRBD2 (5 bases each). The V gene lost 4 bases and the J gene lost 2 bases, with 16 bases spanning the gap. CDR3 size: 16 residues. The germline V gene has CDR1 SGHRS and CDR2 YFSETQ. As DNA, the CDR3 is TGCGCCAGCAGCCCACACCGGGACGGTGCCTACAATGAGCAGTTCTTC. Translated: CASSPHRDGAYNEQFF.

The chain recombines TRBV5-5 with TRBJ2-2; 7 nucleotides agree with TRBD1. J gave up 2 bases and V 5 bases, and 9 bases lay outside the gene matches. Germline V gene lookup returns CDR1 SGHKS and CDR2 YYEKEE (reference sequence). This CDR3 has 16 amino acids. The DNA of the CDR3 is TGTGCCAGCAGGGACGCGACAGGGTTCAACACCGGGGAGCTGTTTTTT. This codes for CASRDATGFNTGELFF.

This clone was counted a single time. The chain combines TRBV7-2 with TRBJ1-5; 9 nucleotides line up with TRBD1. This CDR3 region has 15 residues. Germline CDR1 reads SGHTA; CDR2 reads FQGNSA. Germline trimming cut 1 base from V and 9 bases from J; bases unmatched to any gene: 7. In DNA, the CDR3 is TGTGCCAGCAGCTTAGACGGACAGGGGACCGTGCCCCAGCATTTT. It is translated as CASSLDGQGTVPQHF.

The genes are TRBV14 and TRBJ2-7; D uncertain. Trimming cost V 1 base and J 6 bases, with 13 bases left between them. CDR1 is SGHDN, CDR2 FVKESK, per germline. The CDR3 is made up of 14 amino acids. CDR3 protein: CASSQGQRLSEQYF. The CDR3, as DNA: TGTGCCAGCAGCCAAGGGCAAAGGCTCTCCGAGCAGTACTTC.

The chain links TRBV10-3 to TRBJ2-7; D is ambiguous. The CDR3 consists of 13 residues. Germline V gene lookup returns CDR1 ENHRY and CDR2 SYGVKD. Trimming shortened V by 4 bases and J by 3 bases, and 10 bases separated the two germline ends. As DNA, the CDR3 is TGTGCCATCAGTGGTGCGGACCGCTACGAGCAGTACTTC. It codes for CAISGADRYEQYF.

The genes are TRBV4-2 and TRBJ2-7, with D perhaps being TRBD1 or TRBD2 (5 bases each). Germline CDR1 is LGHNA and CDR2 is YNFKEQ. With 1 base removed from V and 4 bases from J, the gap between germline ends came to 5 bases. CDR3 size: 12 residues. The CDR3 reads CASSQGGYEQYF. The CDR3, as DNA: TGTGCCAGCAGCCAAGGGGGGTACGAGCAGTACTTC.

In the case of this clone: The sample has other DNA sequences that encode this CDR3 too. The rearrangement uses TRBV9 and TRBJ2-5; D gene uncertain. The CDR3 is 14 amino acids. Trimming took off 0 bases at V and 1 base at J, with 7 bases between the two ends. Germline CDR1 is SGDLS and CDR2 is YYNGEE. CDR3 sequence (DNA): TGTGCCAGCAGCGTAGGGGCGGTCCAAGAGACCCAGTACTTC. Translating gives CASSVGAVQETQYF.

Regarding this clone: Other DNA sequences of this sample code for an identical CDR3. The chain carries TRBV28 and TRBJ2-1, with D possibly being TRBD2 (6 bases). V lost 2 bases and J lost 10, with 9 bases in between. Germline CDR1 reads MDHEN; CDR2 reads SYDVKM. The CDR3 covers 12 residues. DNA of the CDR3: TGTGCCAGCAGTTTAACTAGCCCCGAGCAGTTCTTC. Protein sequence: CASSLTSPEQFF.